The 27 T cell receptor beta chains presented below share a single source sample, sequenced in a study of identical twins (dated by TCRdb to about 2016). The library came from 5' RACE. The sequencer was an Illumina HiSeq 2000. The public reads were reanalyzed by TCRdb: fastp trimming at Q25, MiXCR alignment, in-frame beta chains only. Every entry covers one CDR3 protein and lists the most common genes and DNA from its rows. The sample records fewer than 550,000 distinct CDR3 sequences, roughly an eighth of which are singletons. The ten biggest clones cover about 0.97% of the sample. This sample was shared with a second study, whose subject was yellow fever vaccine responses in identical twins.

The sequenced sample was CD4+ T cells sorted from blood. The receptors derive from a woman aged 18-35 years in good health.

The chain couples TRBV20-1 to TRBJ2-2; the D gene is possibly TRBD1 (5 bases). Germline values: CDR1 DFQATT, CDR2 SNEGSKA (reference sequence). Trimming took 3 bases from V and 4 from J, leaving 12 bases between them. The CDR3 contains 14 residues. The CDR3 DNA is TGCAGTGCTAGGACCAGGGTTCGCACCGGGGAGCTGTTTTTT. It is translated as CSARTRVRTGELFF.

This clonotype was detected many times. The chain uses TRBV7-2 and TRBJ2-2; 8 bases agree with TRBD2. The V and J ends lost 1 base and 4 bases, in that order; junction bases with no gene match: 2. The CDR3 spans 15 residues. CDR1 is SGHTA and CDR2 is FQGNSA in the germline V gene. The CDR3, as DNA: TGTGCCAGCAGCTTAGTAGCGGGGAGCACCGGGGAGCTGTTTTTT. This translates into CASSLVAGSTGELFF.

This clonotype was detected ten times or more. The chain couples TRBV27 to TRBJ1-2; possibly TRBD1 for D (5 bases). The CDR3 consists of 15 residues. Trimming took 6 bases from V and 2 from J, leaving 16 bases between them. Germline lookup yields CDR1 MNHEY and CDR2 SMNVEV (reference sequence). CDR3 sequence reads: CASRPLAGTNYGYTF. The CDR3, as DNA: TGTGCCAGCAGACCCCTGGCAGGGACCAACTATGGCTACACCTTC.

The V call is TRBV28, the J call TRBJ1-2, with 12 bases matching TRBD1. V was pared by 10 bases and J by 6 bases, with 6 bases of the junction left unmatched. The CDR3 length is 13 residues. Germline CDR1 is MDHEN and CDR2 is SYDVKM. The CDR3: CATRGTGGDGYTF. The DNA for the CDR3 is TGTGCCACCAGGGGGACAGGGGGCGATGGCTACACCTTC.

The V call is TRBV6-1, the J call TRBJ1-3; D gene uncertain. V lost 10 bases to trimming and J lost 3 bases, with 10 bases between them. The CDR3 has 12 residues. The germline CDR1 and CDR2 sequences are MNHNS and SASEGT. DNA for the CDR3: TGTGCCACCCGGACTGATGGAAACACCATATATTTT. Translation: CATRTDGNTIYF.

This clonotype was counted only a few times. The rearrangement uses TRBV20-1 and TRBJ2-1; 16 bases align to TRBD2. CDR3 length: 18 amino acids. From germline, CDR1 is DFQATT and CDR2 SNEGSKA (reference sequence). CDR3 amino acids: CAYDRGTSGGANYNEQFF. The CDR3 DNA reads TGCGCCTACGACCGGGGGACTAGCGGGGGGGCTAACTACAATGAGCAGTTCTTC.

This clonotype was observed a few times. CDR3 loop: CASRPHGVAAGEQYF. In DNA, the CDR3 is TGTGCCAGCAGGCCACACGGTGTAGCCGCCGGGGAGCAGTACTTC. J is TRBJ2-7 and V is TRBV7-2; no clear D. V lost 6 bases to trimming and J lost 7 bases, with 22 bases between them. The germline gives CDR1 SGHTA, CDR2 FQGNSA. There are 15 residues in the CDR3.

This clonotype was counted ten times or more. This sequence joins TRBV5-1 and TRBJ2-3; 10 bases are shared with TRBD2. Germline V gene lookup returns CDR1 SGHRS and CDR2 YFSETQ. The CDR3 is 13 residues long. The J segment lost 14 bases and the V segment lost 4 bases, leaving 10 bases of the junction unmatched. Here the CDR3 reads CASSDAIAGGSYF. CDR3 in DNA: TGCGCCAGCAGCGATGCGATAGCGGGGGGTTCGTATTTT.

This clonotype was observed a handful of times. The chain is built from TRBV6-5 and TRBJ2-7; D gene ambiguous. V was clipped by 8 bases and J by 5 bases, with 10 bases between them. Germline CDR1 is MNHEY and CDR2 is SVGAGI. This CDR3 has 11 amino acids. The CDR3 protein is CASRRDHEQYF. The CDR3 DNA is TGTGCCAGCCGAAGGGATCACGAGCAGTACTTC.

This chain links TRBV5-6 with TRBJ2-7; TRBD2 matches at 8 bases. The CDR3 totals 16 residues. V dropped 1 base and J dropped 1; count of bases not matched to a gene: 7. Germline CDR1 is SGHDT and CDR2 is YYEEEE. DNA for the CDR3: TGTGCCAGCAGCTTGATGGTATTAGCGGGATCCTACGAGCAGTACTTC. Its protein is CASSLMVLAGSYEQYF.

This clonotype was detected a few times. The gene calls are TRBV12-3 or TRBV12-4 and TRBJ2-7, with TRBD1 identical over 7 bases. CDR3 size: 16 residues. J lost 3 bases, V lost 5 bases, and 13 bases had no gene match. CDR3 bases: TGTGCCAGCAGTGATACAGACCGGGACAGCTACTACGAGCAGTACTTC. Protein product: CASSDTDRDSYYEQYF.

This clonotype showed up just a few times. This rearrangement joins TRBV29-1 to TRBJ2-4; TRBD2 agrees at 8 bases. Germline values: CDR1 SQVTM, CDR2 ANQGSEA. The CDR3 spans 12 residues. V shed 6 bases and J 3 bases; nucleotides not matched to a gene: 1. CDR3 bases: TGCAGCGTAGCGGGGGACAAAAACATTCAGTACTTC. Its translation is CSVAGDKNIQYF.

V is TRBV3-1 and J is TRBJ2-1; tentatively, D is TRBD2 (5 bases). This CDR3 is built from 17 residues. Germline loops: CDR1 LGHDT, CDR2 YNNKEL (reference sequence). With 1 base removed from V and 9 bases from J, the gap between germline ends came to 22 bases. The CDR3 bases are TGTGCCAGCAGCCAAGCCAGGCCTAGATTTGGAGGCGGTGAGCAGTTCTTC. Its protein product is CASSQARPRFGGGEQFF.

The V call is TRBV7-9, the J call TRBJ2-1; D gene uncertain. The CDR3 extends over 13 amino acids. Trimming removed 1 base at V and 9 bases at J, with 10 bases between. Germline V gene sequence: CDR1 SEHNR, CDR2 FQNEAQ (reference sequence). The CDR3 sequence: CASSLVPIGEQFF. The DNA for the CDR3 is TGTGCCAGCAGCTTAGTTCCCATAGGTGAGCAGTTCTTC.

This clonotype was counted ten times or more. The chain couples TRBV6-1 to TRBJ2-1, with 9 bases fitting TRBD1. The V gene end was trimmed by 8 bases and the J gene end by 4 bases; junction bases not matched to a gene: 9. The CDR3 spans 15 residues. Germline assignment: CDR1 MNHNS and CDR2 SASEGT. As DNA, the CDR3 is TGTGCCAGCTCCGGGGGGACAGGGAAGTACAATGAGCAGTTCTTC. This encodes CASSGGTGKYNEQFF.

The rearrangement joins TRBV10-2 to TRBJ2-1; D is uncertain. Germline assignment: CDR1 WSHSY and CDR2 SAAADI. Trimming pared 2 bases from V and 10 bases from J, leaving 6 bases between. This CDR3 has 11 amino acids. DNA for the CDR3: TGCGCCAGCAGTGAGGCCGGGGAGCAGTTCTTC. It translates to CASSEAGEQFF.

The table lists this clonotype with a few counts. The CDR3, as DNA: TGTGCCAGCAGCTTAGGTGGGACTAGCGGGAAATTGGTGGAGACCCAGTACTTC. Translating it yields CASSLGGTSGKLVETQYF. The chain has TRBV7-8 and TRBJ2-5, with 13 positions matching TRBD2. J was trimmed by 5 bases and V by 1 base; bases with no gene match: 10. CDR1 SGHVS and CDR2 FQNEAQ come from the germline V gene. The CDR3 has 18 amino acids.

The CDR3 DNA follows: TGTGCCAGCAGCTTAGAACCCACGGTGAGGGGTGGATCTGGGGCCAACGTCCTGACTTTC. Encoded protein: CASSLEPTVRGGSGANVLTF. The gene calls are TRBV11-2 and TRBJ2-6; possibly TRBD1 or TRBD2 for D (5 bases each). Between the trimmed V and J ends, which lost 0 bases and 1 base, there was a span of 19 bases. The CDR3 is 20 amino acids. Looked up from germline, CDR1 is SGHAT and CDR2 is FQNNGV.

This chain links TRBV12-3 or TRBV12-4 with TRBJ2-7; D not resolved. Trimming cost V 1 base and J 8 bases, with 6 bases left between them. CDR3 size: 11 residues. The CDR3 DNA reads as TGTGCCAGCAGTTTAGGGTTACAGCAGTACTTC. Translated: CASSLGLQQYF.

For this clonotype: This sequence may be a read error, since a much larger clone differs from it by one base. This sequence joins TRBV4-3 and TRBJ2-7, with D unresolved. Trimming took off 0 bases at V and 3 bases at J, with 9 bases between the two ends. From germline, CDR1 is LGHNA and CDR2 YSLEER. This CDR3 is built from 14 residues. This CDR3 is CASSQELGNYEQYF. For the CDR3, the DNA is TGCGCCAGCAGCCAAGAGCTGGGGAACTACGAGCAGTACTTC.

The table lists this clonotype with many counts. The chain joins TRBV12-3 or TRBV12-4 to TRBJ2-1; TRBD2 aligns across 7 bases. With V trimmed by 7 bases and J by 4 bases, 10 bases remained unmatched. The CDR3 is 15 amino acids. Here the CDR3 DNA reads TGTGCCAGCATTGGGGGGGTTCTAGTTTACAATGAGCAGTTCTTC. Its protein is CASIGGVLVYNEQFF.

This clonotype was detected a few times. V gene TRBV3-1 combines with J gene TRBJ2-3; D remains ambiguous. The CDR3 spans 12 residues. Germline-derived CDR1 and CDR2 are LGHDT and YNNKEL (reference sequence). V was shortened by 3 bases and J by 3 bases, with 4 bases between the two germline ends. CDR3 in DNA: TGTGCCAGCAGCCAGAAGACAGATACGCAGTATTTT. Protein sequence: CASSQKTDTQYF.

The CDR3 region is CASSYTSSYYYEQYF. Here the CDR3 DNA reads TGTGCCAGCAGTTACACGTCTAGCTACTATTACGAGCAGTACTTC. The chain carries TRBV6-5 and TRBJ2-7; D is possibly TRBD2 (5 bases). Germline assignment: CDR1 MNHEY and CDR2 SVGAGI. V dropped 2 bases and J dropped 4 bases, with 15 bases sitting between them. The CDR3 has 15 residues.

This clonotype has at least ten counts. The chain carries TRBV7-2 and TRBJ2-7; 7 bases agree with TRBD1. CDR1 and CDR2 (germline): SGHTA, FQGNSA. V was pared by 1 base and J by 4 bases, with 7 bases of the junction left unmatched. The CDR3 is 15 amino acids. CDR3 in DNA: TGTGCCAGCAGCTTAGTTCAGGGGGTAGTTTACGAGCAGTACTTC. Its translation: CASSLVQGVVYEQYF.

This clonotype turned up a few times. The V gene is TRBV6-1, the J gene TRBJ2-3; D ambiguous. Germline V gene data show CDR1 as MNHNS and CDR2 as SASEGT. V shed 6 bases and J shed 6 bases, with 13 bases lying between them. This CDR3 spans 13 amino acids. DNA for the CDR3: TGTGCCAGCAGGTCGGTGGGGTTGGATACGCAGTATTTT. This gives the protein CASRSVGLDTQYF.

This clonotype was seen a handful of times. V gene TRBV12-3 or TRBV12-4 combines with J gene TRBJ2-2, with D perhaps TRBD2 (5 bases). The CDR3 spans 13 residues. V was cut by 6 bases and J by 6 bases, with 11 bases left in between. CDR3 sequence (DNA): TGTGCCAGCAGCACGAGAGGGTCCGGGGAGCTGTTTTTT. The encoded protein is CASSTRGSGELFF.

This rearrangement joins TRBV21-1 to TRBJ2-5; TRBD1 reflects the table's D call only, with no check against the DNA. TRBV21-1 is noted as a pseudogene. CDR3 length equals 13 residues. This CDR3 reads CARGHLIGETQYF. In nucleotides, the CDR3 is TGTGCCAGGGGACATCTTATTGGGGAGACCCAGTACTTC.